These T cell receptor beta chains were read from a single sample in a study of cytomegalovirus exposure and HLA in healthy donors. The table came from immunoSEQ multiplex PCR; TCRdb's copy has only in-frame clones and leaves some out. The data hold 150,000 to 200,000 clones, with approximately 80% observed a single time. Sequencing was carried out using PBMCs. The source of these receptors is a man aged 35-49 years in good health and CMV-seropositive. Each CDR3 is given with its conserved first and last residue. A D gene is named only where the DNA matches it firmly. Only part of the rows carry a size: once, few, many, or a class if the clone is expanded.

NA	TRBV28	TRBJ2-1	TRBD2	TGTGCCAGCAGTCCCCTCACCCGGAGGACTAGCCGATCGGGGGCCAATGAGCAGTTCTTC	CASSPLTRRTSRSGANEQFF
NA	TRBV5-5	TRBJ1-2	NA	TGTGCCAGCAGCGTGACAATATCGGTCGGCTACACCTTC	CASSVTISVGYTF
NA	TRBV7-9	TRBJ1-4	NA	TGTGCCGCGGGAAGGGGACTGCCAACTAATGAAAAACTGTTTTTT	CAAGRGLPTNEKLFF
NA	TRBV6-1	TRBJ2-3	NA	TGTGCCAGCAGTGCCAAAACAGCCAGGGTTACGCAGTATTTT	CASSAKTARVTQYF
NA	TRBV6-1	TRBJ2-7	TRBD1	TGTGCCAGCAGGGGGACAGCAGCTCCGGGAGAGCAGTACTTC	CASRGTAAPGEQYF
NA	TRBV7-5	TRBJ2-5	NA	TGTGTCAGAAGCCCGGGACAACTAAGAGAGACCCAGTACTTC	CVRSPGQLRETQYF
NA	TRBV18	TRBJ1-4	TRBD1	TGTGCCAGCTCACGGACAGGGGATAATGAAAAACTGTTTTTT	CASSRTGDNEKLFF
NA	TRBV28	TRBJ2-3	NA	TGTGCCAGCAGCCCCGGACTGTCGAGGACAGATACGCAGTATTTT	CASSPGLSRTDTQYF
NA	TRBV27	TRBJ2-3	NA	TGTGCCAGCAGTTTCACAGGTGCAGATACGCAGTATTTT	CASSFTGADTQYF
NA	TRBV5-1	TRBJ2-1	TRBD2	TGCGCCAGCAGCTTGGGGCTAGCGGGGGCTTACAATGAGCAGTTCTTC	CASSLGLAGAYNEQFF
NA	TRBV10-3	TRBJ2-1	TRBD1	TGTGCCATCAGTGAACAGGGGGCGACCTACAATGAGCAGTTCTTC	CAISEQGATYNEQFF
NA	TRBV15	TRBJ2-5	NA	TGTGCCACCAGCAGGGCCGACACTTACCAAGAGACCCAGTACTTC	CATSRADTYQETQYF
NA	TRBV19	TRBJ1-1	NA	TGTGCCAGTAGTATTATCTCAGTGGGGGGCACTGAAGCTTTCTTT	CASSIISVGGTEAFF
NA	TRBV6-1	TRBJ2-7	NA	TGTGCCAGCAGTGGGGCTGCCTACGAGCAGTACTTC	CASSGAAYEQYF
few	TRBV7-2	TRBJ1-1	NA	TGTGCCAGCAGCTCTGTGACAGACTCTGAAGCTTTCTTT	CASSSVTDSEAFF
NA	TRBV14	TRBJ1-1	NA	TGTGCCAGCAGCCAAGAGGGGAGGACTGAAGCTTTCTTT	CASSQEGRTEAFF
NA	TRBV19	TRBJ2-3	TRBD2	TGTGCCAGTAGTATAGCTCCTCCGGGACTAGGGGCAGATACGCAGTATTTT	CASSIAPPGLGADTQYF
NA	TRBV5-1	TRBJ2-1	NA	TGCGCCAGCAGCTTCCCGGAGCATGAGCAGTTCTTC	CASSFPEHEQFF
NA	TRBV19	TRBJ2-5	NA	TGTGCCAGTACCGTAGCCGGACAAGAGACCCAGTACTTC	CASTVAGQETQYF
NA	TRBV4-2	TRBJ2-3	NA	TGTGCCAGCAGCCAGGAAGAGGGTAGCGCAACTAGCACAGATACGCAGTATTTT	CASSQEEGSATSTDTQYF
once	TRBV7-2	TRBJ2-1	NA	TGTGCCAGCAGCTTAGAGGTCTGGAGGTCGTACAATGAGCAGTTCTTC	CASSLEVWRSYNEQFF
few	TRBV7-2	TRBJ2-1	TRBD2	TGTGCCAGCAGCTTAGCGTCCGGGACTAGCGCACTCTTC	CASSLASGTSALF
once	TRBV19	TRBJ2-5	NA	TGTGCCAGTACACCCCTTACGGCAGGCATGGAGACCCAGTACTTC	CASTPLTAGMETQYF
NA	TRBV6-6	TRBJ2-7	TRBD1	TGTGCCAGCAGTTACTTGACAGGGGAAGAGCAGTACTTC	CASSYLTGEEQYF
once	TRBV5-1	TRBJ2-7	NA	TGCGCCAGCAGCTTGGATGCCGGGGTCGGCGAGCAGTACTTC	CASSLDAGVGEQYF
NA	TRBV18	TRBJ1-1	TRBD1	TGTGCCAGCTCATTAGACAGGGGCGGCAACACTGAAGCTTTCTTT	CASSLDRGGNTEAFF
NA	TRBV18	TRBJ1-2	NA	TGTGCCAGCTCCCCTGGGGAGGGAGGCTATGGCTACACCTTC	CASSPGEGGYGYTF
NA	TRBV2	TRBJ2-1	TRBD2	TGTGCCAGCACCATAGGGACTAGCAACTACAATGAGCAGTTCTTC	CASTIGTSNYNEQFF
NA	TRBV18	TRBJ2-2	NA	TGTGCCAGCTCACCCAGAAACGCGAACACCGGGGAGCTGTTTTTT	CASSPRNANTGELFF
NA	TRBV30	TRBJ1-1	TRBD1	TGTGCCTGGAGTCCGGGGACAGGGTGGAACACTGAAGCTTTCTTT	CAWSPGTGWNTEAFF
NA	TRBV5-4	TRBJ2-3	TRBD1	TGTGCCAGCAGCATAGACAGGGGGATCCCCACAGATACGCAGTATTTT	CASSIDRGIPTDTQYF
NA	TRBV19	TRBJ2-7	TRBD1	TGTGCCAGTAGTACCGGGACAGGGGGCTCCTACGAGCAGTACTTC	CASSTGTGGSYEQYF
NA	TRBV7-9	TRBJ2-6	NA	TGTGCCAGCAGCTTAGAGGGTCGGAGGGGGGGAGGGGCCAACGTCCTGACTTTC	CASSLEGRRGGGANVLTF
NA	TRBV7-2	TRBJ2-7	TRBD1	TGTGCCAGCAGCTTAGGACAGGGGGCCGAGCAGTACTTC	CASSLGQGAEQYF
NA	TRBV6-6	TRBJ2-3	TRBD1	TGTGCCAGCAGCGCACAGGGGGCTTCAGATACGCAGTATTTT	CASSAQGASDTQYF
once	TRBV19	TRBJ2-7	TRBD1	TGTGCCAGTAGTACACCGGGACAGGGGGCAGGCGAGCAGTACTTC	CASSTPGQGAGEQYF
once	TRBV11-3	TRBJ2-7	TRBD2	TGTGCCAGCAGCCCCCTCGGCGGGGGGGCCCACGAGCAGTACTTC	CASSPLGGGAHEQYF
NA	TRBV7-9	TRBJ2-7	NA	TGTGCCAGCAGCTTAGCCGCGGGACCCTACGAGCAGTACTTC	CASSLAAGPYEQYF
NA	TRBV9	TRBJ1-4	NA	TGTGCCAGCAGCCCAGGACACGGGGGTAGCGCTAATGAAAAACTGTTTTTT	CASSPGHGGSANEKLFF
NA	TRBV6-1	TRBJ1-4	NA	TGTGCCAGCAGTCGGGGGTCACCTAATGAAAAACTGTTTTTT	CASSRGSPNEKLFF
few	TRBV6-5	TRBJ2-7	TRBD1	TGTGCCAGCAGACCCGGGACAGGGGCGTACGAGCAGTACTTC	CASRPGTGAYEQYF
NA	TRBV7-9	TRBJ1-2	NA	TGTGCCAGCAGCTTAGCCCAGGCCATCGGCTACACCTTC	CASSLAQAIGYTF
NA	TRBV6-5	TRBJ2-5	TRBD2	TGTGCCAGCAGGCGGGGGGAGACCCAGTACTTC	CASRRGETQYF
NA	TRBV6-1	TRBJ2-1	TRBD1	TGTGCCAGCAGTGACAGGGGACAGGAGAGAGTTATTGAGCAGTTCTTC	CASSDRGQERVIEQFF